The T cell receptor beta chain under discussion was sequenced for a study of CXCR3-negative and CXCR3-positive naive CD8 T cells. General observations from the study: Expression of CXCR3 was partially reduced after cryopreservation, and fresh PBMCs were used in most assays. For memory CD8+ cells diversity was much lower, but both naive subsets had comparably high diversity. Researchers reported similar TRBV-TRBJ usage in naive CXCR3-negative and CXCR3-positive cells, though memory differed. TRB CDR3 properties indicated TCR strength, while surface CD5 was similar across naive subsets.

By frequency, this clonotype is medium-sized. Antigen: not known. Germline V lookup: CDR1 LGHDT, CDR2 YNNKEL (reference sequence). This CDR3 contains 13 residues. In preparing the TRB cDNA libraries, 5' RACE with UMI labels was used. With the 5' RACE reads reprocessed, TCRdb shows one record per CDR3 protein and no DNA. Its listing shows 45,000 to 70,000 distinct CDR3 sequences. The sequenced sample consisted of memory CD8+ T cells from blood. The genes are TRBV3-1 and TRBJ2-2. This sequence originates from a human donor in good health. Some clones in this sample may be carry-over from other donors' samples. CDR3 loop: CASSQGDAGELFF.